This TCR beta chain was sequenced for a study of blood T cells in healthy people across ages. This clonotype has more than one count but fewer than ten. Relative to the germline gene, one junction end is altered; a read error may explain this. Primers used in a second PCR of roughly 6 to 11 cycles were a sample-barcoded 5' primer and a J-beta primer mix. In TCRdb, the 5' RACE reads were re-called with MiXCR into one record per CDR3 protein. The data contain 800,000 or so distinct CDR3 sequences, 20% to 25% of them singletons. CDR1 and CDR2 (germline): SSHAT, FNYEAQ (reference sequence). CDR3 length equals 15 residues. In addition, the sample was reused for a study of T cells of mothers and their children. That paper states: Donation came from three healthy Caucasian mothers together with their six children.

Sequenced material: blood. This rearrangement joins TRBV7-7 to TRBJ2-5; D gene uncertain. This clonotype originated in a boy under 18 in good health. The DNA of the CDR3 is TGTGCTAGCAGCGCCAAGGGTTCGGACGTAGAGACCCAGTACTTC. It translates to CASSAKGSDVETQYF.